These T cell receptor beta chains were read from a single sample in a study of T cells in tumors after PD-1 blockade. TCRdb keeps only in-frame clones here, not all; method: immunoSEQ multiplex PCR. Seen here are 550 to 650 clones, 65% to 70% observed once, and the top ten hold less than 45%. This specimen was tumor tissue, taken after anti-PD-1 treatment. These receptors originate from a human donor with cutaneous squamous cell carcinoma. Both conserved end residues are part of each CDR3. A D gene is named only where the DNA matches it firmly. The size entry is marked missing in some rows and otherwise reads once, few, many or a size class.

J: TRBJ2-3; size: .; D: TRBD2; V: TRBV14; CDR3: CASSQGERGGPDTQYF; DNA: TGTGCCAGCAGCCAAGGGGAGCGGGGGGGCCCAGATACGCAGTATTTT
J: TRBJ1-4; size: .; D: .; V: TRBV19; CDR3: CASSIRKRQQNEKLFF; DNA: TGTGCCAGTAGTATACGGAAAAGACAGCAAAATGAAAAACTGTTTTTT
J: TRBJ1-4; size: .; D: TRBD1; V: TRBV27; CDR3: CASSPGDREGEKLFF; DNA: TGTGCCAGCAGCCCCGGGGACAGGGAGGGAGAAAAACTGTTTTTT
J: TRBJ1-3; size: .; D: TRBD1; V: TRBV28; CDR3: CASSLAGQLSGNTIYF; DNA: TGTGCCAGCAGTTTAGCGGGACAGCTCTCTGGAAACACCATATATTTT
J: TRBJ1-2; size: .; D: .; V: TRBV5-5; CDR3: CASSLDISYGYTF; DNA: TGTGCCAGCAGCTTGGACATTAGCTATGGCTACACCTTC
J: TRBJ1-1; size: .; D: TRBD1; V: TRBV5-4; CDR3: CASTPDRAGGTEAFF; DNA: TGTGCCAGCACCCCGGACAGGGCGGGGGGCACTGAAGCTTTCTTT
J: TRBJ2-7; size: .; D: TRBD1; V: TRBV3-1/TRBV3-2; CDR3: CASSTTRQGHGEQYF; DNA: TGTGCCAGCAGTACTACCAGACAGGGGCATGGAGAGCAGTACTTC
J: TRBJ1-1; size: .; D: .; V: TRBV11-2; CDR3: CASSLSWTEAFF; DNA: TGTGCCAGCAGCTTAAGTTGGACTGAAGCTTTCTTT
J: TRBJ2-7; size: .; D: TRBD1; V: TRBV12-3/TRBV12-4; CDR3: CASSFQGAREQYF; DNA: TGTGCCAGCAGTTTTCAGGGGGCGCGGGAGCAGTACTTC
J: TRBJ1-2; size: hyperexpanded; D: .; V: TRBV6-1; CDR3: CASSELRTYGYTF; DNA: TGTGCCAGCAGTGAACTCAGGACTTATGGCTACACCTTC
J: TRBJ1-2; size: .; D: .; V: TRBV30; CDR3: CAWTYEYGYTF; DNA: TGTGCCTGGACGTACGAATATGGCTACACCTTC
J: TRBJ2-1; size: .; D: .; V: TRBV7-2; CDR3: CASRAQLVDNEQFF; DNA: TGTGCCAGCAGAGCCCAGTTGGTTGACAATGAGCAGTTCTTC
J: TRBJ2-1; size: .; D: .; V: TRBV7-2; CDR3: CASSLELEGEQFF; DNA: TGTGCCAGCAGCTTAGAGTTGGAGGGAGAGCAGTTCTTC
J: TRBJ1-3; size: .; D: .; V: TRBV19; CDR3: CASTGGNTIYF; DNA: TGTGCCAGTACCGGAGGAAACACCATATATTTT
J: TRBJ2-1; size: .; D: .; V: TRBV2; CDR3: CASSELRVQFF; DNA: TGTGCCAGCAGTGAGCTGAGGGTGCAGTTCTTC
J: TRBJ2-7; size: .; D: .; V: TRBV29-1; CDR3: CSYRVSTHEQYF; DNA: TGCAGCTACAGGGTCTCCACCCACGAGCAGTACTTC
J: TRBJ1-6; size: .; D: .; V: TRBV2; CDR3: CASSQGNNSPLHF; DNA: TGTGCCAGCAGCCAGGGGAATAATTCACCCCTCCACTTT
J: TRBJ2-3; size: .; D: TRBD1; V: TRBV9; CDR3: CASSALTGGQDTQYF; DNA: TGTGCCAGCAGCGCCTTGACAGGGGGCCAAGATACGCAGTATTTT
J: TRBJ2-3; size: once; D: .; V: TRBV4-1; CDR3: CASSQGPQSTDTQYF; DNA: TGCGCCAGCAGCCAAGGGCCCCAGAGCACAGATACGCAGTATTTT
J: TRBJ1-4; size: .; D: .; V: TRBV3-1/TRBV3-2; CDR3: CASSQQTTGGNEKLFF; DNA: TGTGCCAGCAGCCAACAAACAACCGGGGGTAATGAAAAACTGTTTTTT
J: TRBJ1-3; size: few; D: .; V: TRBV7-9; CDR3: CASSLARTDPGNTIYF; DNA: TGTGCCAGCAGCTTAGCAAGGACAGACCCTGGAAACACCATATATTTT
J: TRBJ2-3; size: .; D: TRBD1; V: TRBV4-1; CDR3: CASSHQGAKMTDTQYF; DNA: TGCGCCAGCAGCCACCAGGGGGCAAAGATGACAGATACGCAGTATTTT
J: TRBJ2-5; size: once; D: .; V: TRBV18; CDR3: CASSPGFVGEETQYF; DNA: TGTGCCAGCTCACCAGGTTTTGTTGGGGAAGAGACCCAGTACTTC
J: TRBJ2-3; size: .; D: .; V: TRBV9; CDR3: CASSVGVRMGTDTQYF; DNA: TGTGCCAGCAGCGTAGGGGTCAGGATGGGAACAGATACGCAGTATTTT
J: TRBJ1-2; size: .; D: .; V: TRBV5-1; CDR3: CASSGENYGYTF; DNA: TGCGCCAGCAGCGGAGAAAACTATGGCTACACCTTC
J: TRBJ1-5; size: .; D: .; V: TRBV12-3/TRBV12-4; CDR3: CASRLLNQPQHF; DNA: TGTGCCAGTCGTTTGTTAAATCAGCCCCAGCATTTT
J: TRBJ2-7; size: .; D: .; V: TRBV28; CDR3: CASSPSIRVNEQYF; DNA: TGTGCCAGCAGCCCTTCCATCAGGGTGAACGAGCAGTACTTC